Listed here are 32 T cell receptor beta chains from one sample, sequenced in a study of blood T cell repertoires in COVID-19. Produced via immunoSEQ multiplex PCR; TCRdb's table is partial and in-frame only. The sample has approximately 440,000 clones; about 90% are singletons. Source material: PBMCs or T cells enriched from blood (not recorded which). All receptors derive from a woman aged 18-29 years who had recovered from COVID-19.

The rearrangement joins TRBV28 to TRBJ2-7; 9 bases fit TRBD1. J gave up 2 bases and V 5 bases, and 7 bases lay outside the gene matches. This CDR3 has 15 amino acids. The germline V gene encodes CDR1 MDHEN and CDR2 SYDVKM. CDR3 coding DNA: TGTGCCAGCAGTACACCGGGACAGGGTCCCTACGAGCAGTACTTC. This sequence encodes CASSTPGQGPYEQYF. The complete variable domain, with remaining parts taken from reference TRBV28 and TRBJ2-7, reads DVKVTQSSRYLVKRTGEKVFLECVQDMDHENMFWYRQDPGLGLRLIYFSYDVKMKEKGDIPEGYSVSREKKERFSLILESASTNQTSMYLCASSTPGQGPYEQYFGPGTRLTVT.

The rearrangement links TRBV30 to TRBJ2-1; 10 positions match TRBD2. The CDR3 runs 15 residues. Trimming removed 2 bases from V and 6 bases from J; junction bases left unmatched: 7. Per germline, CDR1 GTSNPN and CDR2 SVGIG (reference sequence). The CDR3 sequence is CAWSKLAGAGNEQFF. CDR3 in DNA: TGTGCCTGGAGTAAGCTAGCGGGGGCCGGCAATGAGCAGTTCTTC. Full variable domain (rest looked up from reference TRBV30 and TRBJ2-1): SQTIHQWPATLVQPVGSPLSLECTVEGTSNPNLYWYRQAAGRGLQLLFYSVGIGQISSEVPQNLSASRPQDRQFILSSKKLLLSDSGFYLCAWSKLAGAGNEQFFGPGTRLTVL.

The chain uses TRBV24-1 and TRBJ1-1; 8 bases fit TRBD1. The germline gives CDR1 KGHDR, CDR2 SFDVKD. V was clipped by 7 bases and J by 2 bases; unmatched bases: 5. The CDR3 consists of 14 residues. CDR3 sequence reads: CATRGTGTNTEAFF. The DNA of the CDR3 is TGTGCCACCAGAGGGACAGGCACTAACACTGAAGCTTTCTTT.

The V and J genes are TRBV7-9 and TRBJ2-7, with D possibly being TRBD1 (6 bases). Trimming pared 5 bases from V and 0 bases from J, leaving 17 bases between. The CDR3 is 16 residues long. Germline V lookup: CDR1 SEHNR, CDR2 FQNEAQ (reference sequence). CDR3: CASSGPRGHRSYEQYF. The DNA of the CDR3 is TGTGCCAGCAGCGGACCACGGGGACATCGCTCCTACGAGCAGTACTTC.

The chain recombines TRBV5-1 with TRBJ1-1, with TRBD1 matching over 7 bases. The length of the CDR3 is 16 residues. V lost 1 base to trimming and J lost 2 bases; unmatched junction nucleotides: 8. Germline CDR1 and CDR2: SGHRS and YFSETQ. The CDR3 spells CASSLNLGTVNTEAFF. In nucleotides, the CDR3 is TGCGCCAGCAGCTTGAACTTAGGGACAGTAAACACTGAAGCTTTCTTT.

A single count supports this clone. The genes are TRBV5-1 and TRBJ2-3, with D uncertain. Germline loops: CDR1 SGHRS, CDR2 YFSETQ. The CDR3 has 14 residues. The germline V and J ends were trimmed by 2 bases and 6 bases, with 13 bases remaining between them. CDR3 sequence reads: CASSLREIEDTQYF. In nucleotides, the CDR3 is TGCGCCAGCAGCTTACGAGAGATCGAGGATACGCAGTATTTT.

This rearrangement joins TRBV30 to TRBJ2-7; 8 positions agree with TRBD1. The CDR3 loop spans 15 amino acids. J lost 2 bases, V lost 1 base, and 7 bases had no gene match. Germline V CDR1 and CDR2: GTSNPN, SVGIG (reference sequence). The CDR3 DNA follows: TGTGCCTGGAGTGCCCCGGGACAGGCAACCTACGAGCAGTACTTC. Translated: CAWSAPGQATYEQYF.

The J gene is TRBJ1-2, the V gene TRBV19, with TRBD1 matching over 12 bases. After removal of 5 bases from V and 2 bases from J, the junction contained 3 bases not matched to a gene. Per the germline V gene, CDR1 is LNHDA and CDR2 is SQIVND (reference sequence). This CDR3 comprises 15 residues. In nucleotides, the CDR3 is TGTGCCAGTAGTCTTGGGACAGGGGGCAACTATGGCTACACCTTC. Encoded protein: CASSLGTGGNYGYTF.

The V and J genes are TRBV7-8 and TRBJ1-5; no definite D call. The ends were cut back, 1 base at V and 2 bases at J, with 6 bases in the middle. Germline loops: CDR1 SGHVS, CDR2 FQNEAQ. The CDR3 runs to 14 residues. This CDR3 reads CASSLGGGNQPQHF. For the CDR3, the DNA is TGTGCCAGCAGCTTAGGCGGGGGCAATCAGCCCCAGCATTTT.

The V call is TRBV7-9, the J call TRBJ2-7; D perhaps matches TRBD2 (5 bases). Looked up from germline, CDR1 is SEHNR and CDR2 is FQNEAQ (reference sequence). Trimming took off 5 bases at V and 2 bases at J, with 16 bases between the two ends. The CDR3 has 15 residues. CDR3: CASSPRGGHTYEQYF. For the CDR3, the DNA is TGTGCCAGCAGCCCGCGTGGAGGCCATACCTACGAGCAGTACTTC.

The chain employs TRBV6-5 and TRBJ1-6, with D possibly TRBD1 on 6 matching bases. Trimming stripped 4 bases from V and 0 bases from J, with 7 bases between. CDR3 length: 15 amino acids. Germline values: CDR1 MNHEY, CDR2 SVGAGI. This CDR3 is CASSLDSSYNSPLHF. Written as DNA, the CDR3 is TGTGCCAGCAGTTTGGACAGCTCCTATAATTCACCCCTCCACTTT.

This clone was found once. The chain couples TRBV5-6 to TRBJ1-3, with 7 bases aligning to TRBD1. Germline lookup yields CDR1 SGHDT and CDR2 YYEEEE. With V trimmed by 4 bases and J by 0 bases, 7 bases remained unmatched. The CDR3 runs 16 residues. The CDR3: CASSPLGDSSGNTIYF. The CDR3 DNA reads as TGTGCCAGCAGCCCGCTTGGGGACAGCTCTGGAAACACCATATATTTT.

This chain links TRBV30 with TRBJ1-6, with D possibly matching TRBD1 (6 bases). V was shortened by 1 base and J by 5 bases, with 9 bases between the two germline ends. Germline V lookup: CDR1 GTSNPN, CDR2 SVGIG (reference sequence). This CDR3 has 14 residues. CDR3 sequence (DNA): TGTGCCTGGAGTGCTCGGACAGATAATTCACCCCTCCACTTT. Translation gives CAWSARTDNSPLHF.

The chain is built from TRBV28 and TRBJ2-3; tentatively, D is TRBD1 (6 bases). The V gene lost 8 bases and the J gene lost 2 bases, with 11 bases spanning the gap. This CDR3 is 13 amino acids long. CDR1 and CDR2 (germline): MDHEN, SYDVKM. CDR3 sequence reads: CASRRDNTDTQYF. The DNA of the CDR3 is TGTGCCAGCCGCCGGGACAACACAGATACGCAGTATTTT.

The rearrangement uses TRBV6-5 and TRBJ2-3; 9 bases align to TRBD1. From germline, CDR1 is MNHEY and CDR2 SVGAGI. J lost 4 bases, V lost 7 bases, and 12 bases had no gene match. CDR3 length: 16 amino acids. In DNA, the CDR3 is TGTGCCAGCACTTATCCCGGGACAGGGTTTCCAGATACGCAGTATTTT. It encodes CASTYPGTGFPDTQYF.

This clone was counted once. The V call is TRBV6-2 or TRBV6-3, the J call TRBJ1-2; perhaps TRBD1 as D (6 bases). The V and J ends lost 4 bases and 3 bases respectively, with 21 bases between them. CDR1 is MNHEY, CDR2 SVGEGT, per germline. CDR3 length: 17 amino acids. This chain's CDR3 is CASSLTGFAKAYYGYTF. The CDR3 nucleotides are TGTGCCAGCAGTTTAACAGGGTTTGCAAAGGCGTACTATGGCTACACCTTC.

This clone occurred once. The genes are TRBV7-9 and TRBJ2-2; no reliable D call. The length of the CDR3 is 17 residues. CDR1 SEHNR and CDR2 FQNEAQ come from the germline V gene (reference sequence). Between the trimmed V and J ends, which lost 5 bases and 3 bases, there was a span of 19 bases. The CDR3 nucleotides are TGTGCCAGCAGCCTAATACGGGTCTCCGCGGACACCGGGGAGCTGTTTTTT. Amino acid sequence: CASSLIRVSADTGELFF.

Regarding this clone: This sample also contains other DNA sequences that code for the same CDR3. The CDR3 nucleotides are TGTGCCAGCAGCCTTCGGACAGGGGAAGGGACTGAAGCTTTCTTT. This codes for CASSLRTGEGTEAFF. The V gene is TRBV9, the J gene TRBJ1-1, with 9 bases that match TRBD1. V gave up 4 bases and J gave up 5 bases; unmatched junction bases: 9. The CDR3 length is 15 residues. In germline, CDR1 is SGDLS, CDR2 YYNGEE. The full variable domain, in which reference TRBV9 and TRBJ1-1 provide the parts outside the CDR3, is DSGVTQTPKHLITATGQRVTLRCSPRSGDLSVYWYQQSLDQGLQFLIQYYNGEERAKGNILERFSAQQFPDLHSELNLSSLELGDSALYFCASSLRTGEGTEAFFGQGTRLTVV.

The chain joins TRBV5-1 to TRBJ1-5; 7 nucleotides match TRBD1. V trimming: 5 bases; J trimming: 7 bases; junction bases outside the gene matches: 9. This CDR3 region has 14 residues. The germline V gene has CDR1 SGHRS and CDR2 YFSETQ. CDR3 in DNA: TGCGCCAGCAGTTTCGGACAGGAAGGGCAGCCCCAGCATTTT. It specifies CASSFGQEGQPQHF.

The chain uses TRBV5-1 and TRBJ2-2, with a tentative D call TRBD2 (5 bases). Trimming pared 0 bases from V and 0 bases from J, leaving 12 bases between. This CDR3 has 17 amino acids. The germline V gene has CDR1 SGHRS and CDR2 YFSETQ. The CDR3 coding sequence is TGCGCCAGCAGCTTGGCCGGGGTCAGAGCGAACACCGGGGAGCTGTTTTTT. It encodes CASSLAGVRANTGELFF.

This clone was counted a few times. The chain has TRBV19 and TRBJ1-1; the D is unclear. The CDR3 has 15 amino acids. The germline CDR1 and CDR2 sequences are LNHDA and SQIVND (reference sequence). Deletions cut 5 bases from V and 1 base from J, with 14 bases between. For the CDR3, the DNA is TGTGCCAGTAGTGACTTCGGGAGGTCGAACACTGAAGCTTTCTTT. It codes for CASSDFGRSNTEAFF.

This clone was observed once. V gene TRBV5-1 combines with J gene TRBJ1-2; no clear D gene. CDR1 SGHRS and CDR2 YFSETQ come from the germline V gene. This CDR3 is 14 amino acids long. Trimming took 2 bases from V and 2 from J, leaving 10 bases between them. The CDR3 here is CASSFAPENYGYTF. CDR3 in DNA: TGCGCCAGCAGCTTTGCTCCTGAGAACTATGGCTACACCTTC.

The chain recombines TRBV28 with TRBJ1-1; D is undetermined. The V end was cut by 4 bases, the J end by 5 bases, with 20 bases between. This CDR3 region has 16 residues. Germline values: CDR1 MDHEN, CDR2 SYDVKM. The CDR3 bases are TGTGCCAGCAGTTCCCCGGGTTACTTTGTCGGTACTGAAGCTTTCTTT. As protein: CASSSPGYFVGTEAFF.

The rearrangement joins TRBV4-1 to TRBJ2-7; 9 bases are a match to TRBD2. The CDR3 has 17 residues. The germline CDR1 and CDR2 sequences are MGHRA and YSYEKL. With 0 bases clipped from V and 4 bases from J, the junction kept 10 bases outside the gene matches. For the CDR3, the DNA is TGCGCCAGCAGCCAAGAGTACGGCGGGGGGGGAATTTACGAGCAGTACTTC. It codes for CASSQEYGGGGIYEQYF.

CDR3 sequence reads: CASSPPWAHTQYF. CDR3 bases: TGTGCCAGCAGTCCCCCGTGGGCCCATACGCAGTATTTT. V is TRBV28 and J is TRBJ2-3; D gene uncertain. Per germline, CDR1 MDHEN and CDR2 SYDVKM. The CDR3 is made up of 13 amino acids. The V end was cut by 5 bases, the J end by 7 bases, with 13 bases between.

The chain carries TRBV5-8 and TRBJ1-5; D is possibly TRBD1 (5 bases). CDR1 SGHTS and CDR2 YDEGEE come from the germline V gene. The CDR3 is made up of 16 amino acids. The V and J ends lost 1 base and 4 bases respectively, with 15 bases between them. The CDR3 loop reads CASSLFGWGANQPQHF. CDR3 bases: TGTGCCAGCAGCTTGTTCGGGTGGGGCGCTAATCAGCCCCAGCATTTT.

V and J are TRBV30 and TRBJ2-5, with TRBD1 matching 8 bases. This CDR3 has 13 residues. Germline assignment: CDR1 GTSNPN and CDR2 SVGIG (reference sequence). V gave up 5 bases and J gave up 2 bases; unmatched junction bases: 4. Here the CDR3 reads CAWLGDRQETQYF. CDR3 coding DNA: TGTGCCTGGCTCGGGGACAGGCAAGAGACCCAGTACTTC.

The CDR3 nucleotides read TGTGCCTGGAAGGTCGGGACAGGGGGCTTTAATGAAAAACTGTTTTTT. This gives the protein CAWKVGTGGFNEKLFF. The V call is TRBV30, the J call TRBJ1-4; 12 positions match TRBD1. V trimming: 4 bases; J trimming: 4 bases; junction bases outside the gene matches: 7. The germline CDR1 and CDR2 sequences are GTSNPN and SVGIG (reference sequence). The CDR3 is 16 residues long. The whole variable domain, remainder taken from reference TRBV30 and TRBJ1-4, is SQTIHQWPATLVQPVGSPLSLECTVEGTSNPNLYWYRQAAGRGLQLLFYSVGIGQISSEVPQNLSASRPQDRQFILSSKKLLLSDSGFYLCAWKVGTGGFNEKLFFGSGTQLSVL.

The genes are TRBV18 and TRBJ1-2; 8 bases agree with TRBD1. The CDR3 extends over 13 amino acids. Germline V gives CDR1 KGHSH, CDR2 LQKENI. J lost 6 bases, V lost 4 bases, and 4 bases had no gene match. The CDR3, as DNA: TGTGCCAGCTCACAAGACAGGGGTGATGGCTACACCTTC. Translation gives CASSQDRGDGYTF. The whole variable domain, remainder taken from reference TRBV18 and TRBJ1-2, is NAGVMQNPRHLVRRRGQEARLRCSPMKGHSHVYWYRQLPEEGLKFMVYLQKENIIDESGMPKERFSAEFPKEGPSILRIQQVVRGDSAAYFCASSQDRGDGYTFGSGTRLTVV.

The chain employs TRBV27 and TRBJ1-1; 10 bases match TRBD1. After removal of 3 bases from V and 4 bases from J, the junction contained 5 bases not matched to a gene. The CDR3 spans 15 residues. Germline CDR1 and CDR2: MNHEY and SMNVEV (reference sequence). The DNA of the CDR3 is TGTGCCAGCAGTTTCCGGGACAGGGGATCCACTGAAGCTTTCTTT. Residues: CASSFRDRGSTEAFF.

V usage is TRBV29-1 and J usage is TRBJ1-3; 8 bases are shared with TRBD1. The CDR3 has 16 residues. The V segment lost 3 bases and the J segment 0 bases; nucleotides outside the gene matches: 7. In germline, CDR1 is SQVTM, CDR2 ANQGSEA. This chain's CDR3 is CSVESTGASSGNTIYF. The CDR3 nucleotides are TGCAGCGTTGAGTCGACAGGGGCGAGCTCTGGAAACACCATATATTTT.

The chain joins TRBV28 to TRBJ1-6; D remains unclear. In germline, CDR1 is MDHEN, CDR2 SYDVKM. V lost 2 bases to trimming and J lost 0 bases, with 14 bases between them. The CDR3 is made up of 18 amino acids. CDR3 coding DNA: TGTGCCAGCAGTTTAGGTCGACTTTTAAGCTCCTATAATTCACCCCTCCACTTT. The encoded protein is CASSLGRLLSSYNSPLHF.